This T cell receptor (beta chain) came from a study of T-cell reconstitution after alpha-beta-depleted transplantation in children. Overall study results and limits: At one year after transplant, newly produced T cells mostly accounted for T-cell counts and diversity. Reports say that about two months after transplant, the alpha-beta T cells came out of several hundred graft clones that had expanded. Where some patients showed high TCRbeta diversity at day 60, it came from recipient T cells and thymic progenitors that had survived.

This clonotype has just a few counts. The antigen is undetermined. Researchers prepared the TCRbeta library using unique molecular identifiers, the study reports. TCRdb ran MiXCR on the PCR reads and lists one entry per CDR3 protein. The sample has fewer than 700,000 distinct CDR3 sequences; 10% to 15% are singletons. CDR1 is MGHRA and CDR2 is YSYEKL in the germline V gene. The CDR3 length is 16 residues. V was clipped by 4 bases and J by 0 bases, with 12 bases between them. The sample in question was PBMCs, mostly from graft donor cells, obtained 360 days after TCRalphabeta/CD19-depleted stem cell transplant. V gene TRBV4-1 combines with J gene TRBJ2-2; weak D call: TRBD2 (7 bases). The receptor comes from a male patient younger than 18 who had a stem cell transplant for acute myeloid leukemia, so the T cells may come from the graft donor. CDR3 bases: TGCGCCAGCAGCCTCCCCGGGGGGCCGAACACCGGGGAGCTGTTTTTT. This sequence encodes CASSLPGGPNTGELFF.